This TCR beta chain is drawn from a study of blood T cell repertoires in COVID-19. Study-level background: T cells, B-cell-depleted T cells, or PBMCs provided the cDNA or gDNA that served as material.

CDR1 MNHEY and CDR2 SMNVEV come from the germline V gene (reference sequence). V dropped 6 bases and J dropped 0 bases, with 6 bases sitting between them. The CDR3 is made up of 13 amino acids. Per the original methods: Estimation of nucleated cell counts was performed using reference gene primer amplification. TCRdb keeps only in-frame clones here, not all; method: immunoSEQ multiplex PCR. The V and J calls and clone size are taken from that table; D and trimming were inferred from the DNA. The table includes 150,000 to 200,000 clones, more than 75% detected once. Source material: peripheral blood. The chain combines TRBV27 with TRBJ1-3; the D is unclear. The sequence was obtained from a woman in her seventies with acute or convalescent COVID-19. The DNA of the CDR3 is TGTGCCAGCAGCCAATCCTCTGGAAACACCATATATTTT. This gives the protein CASSQSSGNTIYF.